This entry lists 28 T cell receptor beta chains sequenced from one sample in a study of cytomegalovirus exposure and HLA in healthy donors. PCR used 60 Vbeta primers and 13 Jbeta primers. Here immunoSEQ multiplex PCR was the method, and the copy in TCRdb shows in-frame clones only, minus some. The sample lists about 140,000 clones; approximately 79% were seen once. The sequencing input was PBMCs. The receptors shown here come from a female donor in good health and CMV-seronegative.

The gene calls are TRBV19 and TRBJ1-5; TRBD1 matches at 7 bases. Germline V gene lookup returns CDR1 LNHDA and CDR2 SQIVND (reference sequence). Trimming took 4 bases from V and 9 from J; bases not matched to a gene: 9. The CDR3 runs to 14 residues. CDR3 sequence reads: CASSTPDREGPQHF. For the CDR3, the DNA is TGTGCCAGTAGTACCCCTGACAGGGAAGGGCCCCAGCATTTT.

The gene calls are TRBV7-8 and TRBJ2-3; 10 positions agree with TRBD2. CDR1 is SGHVS and CDR2 is FQNEAQ in the germline V gene. V was clipped by 5 bases and J by 1 base; unmatched bases: 9. This CDR3 has 17 amino acids. The CDR3 protein is CASSRGSGTSGTDTQYF. The CDR3 DNA sequence: TGTGCCAGCAGCAGAGGATCCGGGACTAGCGGCACAGATACGCAGTATTTT.

The chain carries TRBV2 and TRBJ1-4; D unresolved. The germline CDR1 and CDR2 sequences are SNHLY and FYNNEI. The CDR3 runs to 17 residues. Trimming stripped 4 bases from V and 1 base from J, with 16 bases between. In DNA, the CDR3 is TGTGCCAGCAGTGGGCCGCTTTTCTTTGAAACTAATGAAAAACTGTTTTTT. Its protein product is CASSGPLFFETNEKLFF.

The chain joins TRBV2 to TRBJ2-7, with unresolved D. Germline values: CDR1 SNHLY, CDR2 FYNNEI. V dropped 2 bases and J dropped 4 bases, with 6 bases sitting between them. There are 12 residues in the CDR3. The CDR3 DNA reads as TGTGCCAGCAGTGAATGGAGATACGAGCAGTACTTC. Translating it yields CASSEWRYEQYF.

The chain recombines TRBV2 with TRBJ1-5; tentatively, D is TRBD1 (5 bases). The CDR3 is 14 amino acids. Germline V gene data show CDR1 as SNHLY and CDR2 as FYNNEI. Trimming stripped 7 bases from V and 3 bases from J, with 13 bases between. CDR3 nucleotides: TGTGCCAGCACCCCAGACAGATACAATCAGCCCCAGCATTTT. Translating it yields CASTPDRYNQPQHF.

The J gene is TRBJ1-2, the V gene TRBV13, with TRBD1 matching over 9 bases. Germline trimming cut 5 bases from V and 3 bases from J; bases unmatched to any gene: 4. The germline V gene encodes CDR1 PRHDT and CDR2 FYEKMQ (reference sequence). The CDR3 sequence is 14 residues long. The CDR3 here is CASSPGQGHYGYTF. The CDR3 DNA follows: TGTGCCAGCAGCCCGGGACAGGGACACTATGGCTACACCTTC.

Regarding this clone: The same CDR3 arises from other DNA sequences in this sample as well. J is TRBJ2-7 and V is TRBV2, with a possible D match to TRBD1 (6 bases). Germline CDR1 reads SNHLY; CDR2 reads FYNNEI. Trimming took 6 bases from V and 3 from J, leaving 6 bases between them. The CDR3 runs 11 residues. The CDR3 here is CASRGHYEQYF. DNA of the CDR3: TGTGCCAGCAGGGGACACTACGAGCAGTACTTC.

The V and J genes are TRBV7-9 and TRBJ1-4, with D possibly being TRBD1 (6 bases). Germline assignment: CDR1 SEHNR and CDR2 FQNEAQ (reference sequence). The CDR3 consists of 18 residues. V was clipped by 1 base and J by 7 bases, with 22 bases between them. CDR3 bases: TGTGCCAGCAGCTTAGTAGTGACAACAGGGCTCAATGGTGAAAAACTGTTTTTT. Its protein is CASSLVVTTGLNGEKLFF.

This clone has only a few counts. The rearrangement links TRBV30 to TRBJ2-5; 9 bases map to TRBD2. The V and J ends lost 8 bases and 5 bases, in that order; junction bases with no gene match: 9. The CDR3 is 13 amino acids. Germline-derived CDR1 and CDR2 are GTSNPN and SVGIG (reference sequence). The CDR3 coding sequence is TGTGCCCGCCGCCTAGCGGGAACGGAGACCCAGTACTTC. Its translation is CARRLAGTETQYF. Together with reference TRBV30 and TRBJ2-5, the CDR3 gives the full variable domain: SQTIHQWPATLVQPVGSPLSLECTVEGTSNPNLYWYRQAAGRGLQLLFYSVGIGQISSEVPQNLSASRPQDRQFILSSKKLLLSDSGFYLCARRLAGTETQYFGPGTRLLVL.

This clone was seen more than once but under ten times. Different DNA sequences within this sample yield the same CDR3. CDR3 nucleotides: TGTGCCAGCAGCCTACCGACGGGGTACGAGCAGTACTTC. It is translated as CASSLPTGYEQYF. This chain joins TRBV6-6 and TRBJ2-7; D is perhaps TRBD2 (5 bases). Germline assignment: CDR1 MNHNY and CDR2 SVGAGI (reference sequence). V was cut by 6 bases and J by 4 bases, with 13 bases left in between. This CDR3 is built from 13 residues.

The V gene is TRBV2, the J gene TRBJ1-4; maybe TRBD1 (6 bases). There are 12 residues in the CDR3. Trimming took 6 bases from V and 7 from J, leaving 9 bases between them. Germline V gene data show CDR1 as SNHLY and CDR2 as FYNNEI. The CDR3 nucleotides are TGTGCCAGCAGACAGGGTTTTGAAAAACTGTTTTTT. It specifies CASRQGFEKLFF.

V usage is TRBV28 and J usage is TRBJ2-7, with D possibly TRBD2 on 6 matching bases. This CDR3 spans 12 amino acids. V lost 7 bases to trimming and J lost 2 bases, with 9 bases between them. The germline CDR1 and CDR2 sequences are MDHEN and SYDVKM. CDR3 amino acids: CASKRRAYEQYF. The DNA of the CDR3 is TGTGCCAGCAAACGGAGGGCCTACGAGCAGTACTTC.

V usage is TRBV29-1 and J usage is TRBJ1-1, with 11 bases aligning to TRBD1. Per germline, CDR1 SQVTM and CDR2 ANQGSEA. The CDR3 has 13 amino acids. CDR3 protein: CSASGQGDTEAFF. In nucleotides, the CDR3 is TGCAGTGCTTCGGGACAGGGGGACACTGAAGCTTTCTTT.

The rearrangement uses TRBV6-1 and TRBJ2-7; TRBD2 might be the D (5 bases). This CDR3 region has 14 residues. The V gene lost 4 bases and the J gene lost 2 bases, with 12 bases spanning the gap. The V gene's germline CDR1 is MNHNS and CDR2 SASEGT. The CDR3 DNA follows: TGTGCCAGCAGTGTAACGGGAACAGCCTACGAGCAGTACTTC. Its translation is CASSVTGTAYEQYF.

The gene calls are TRBV7-9 and TRBJ2-3, with no clear D. V gave up 8 bases and J gave up 2 bases, with 11 bases separating them. This CDR3 contains 13 residues. Germline CDR1 SEHNR, CDR2 FQNEAQ (reference sequence). CDR3 residues: CASRLTVTDTQYF. CDR3 in DNA: TGTGCCAGCCGACTCACCGTCACAGATACGCAGTATTTT.

A single count supports this clone. The genes are TRBV5-1 and TRBJ2-5, with 14 bases fitting TRBD2. Germline V CDR1 and CDR2: SGHRS, YFSETQ. V shed 4 bases and J 4 bases; nucleotides not matched to a gene: 12. The CDR3 runs to 18 residues. This chain's CDR3 is CASSPWTSGRPHGETQYF. CDR3 coding DNA: TGCGCCAGCAGCCCGTGGACTAGCGGGAGGCCCCACGGAGAGACCCAGTACTTC.

This chain uses TRBV27 with TRBJ2-1; 7 positions match TRBD1. CDR1 and CDR2 (germline): MNHEY, SMNVEV (reference sequence). The length of the CDR3 is 16 residues. Trimming took 4 bases from V and 0 from J; bases not matched to a gene: 6. The DNA for the CDR3 is TGTGCCAGCAGTTATCCCGGGACAGCCTCCTACAATGAGCAGTTCTTC. As protein: CASSYPGTASYNEQFF.

The chain couples TRBV15 to TRBJ2-2; 7 bases map to TRBD1. Germline V gives CDR1 LNHNV, CDR2 YYDKDF (reference sequence). This CDR3 is 14 amino acids long. V shed 3 bases, J shed 3 bases, and the junction held 1 base outside the gene matches. Here the CDR3 reads CATSSGTDTGELFF. CDR3 sequence (DNA): TGTGCCACCAGCAGTGGGACAGACACCGGGGAGCTGTTTTTT.

J is TRBJ2-5 and V is TRBV29-1, with D tentatively TRBD2 (5 bases). Germline loops: CDR1 SQVTM, CDR2 ANQGSEA. Trimming took 6 bases from V and 5 from J, leaving 19 bases between them. This CDR3 has 14 residues. The CDR3 here is CSVRPTGSRETQYF. In DNA, the CDR3 is TGCAGCGTGAGGCCCACGGGGTCGCGGGAGACCCAGTACTTC. Supplemented by reference TRBV29-1 and TRBJ2-5, the full variable domain reads SAVISQKPSRDICQRGTSLTIQCQVDSQVTMMFWYRQQPGQSLTLIATANQGSEATYESGFVIDKFPISRPNLTFSTLTVSNMSPEDSSIYLCSVRPTGSRETQYFGPGTRLLVL.

The rearrangement joins TRBV11-2 to TRBJ2-1; 9 bases align to TRBD2. With 0 bases clipped from V and 6 bases from J, the junction kept 6 bases outside the gene matches. The length of the CDR3 is 16 residues. Germline V lookup: CDR1 SGHAT, CDR2 FQNNGV. The CDR3 loop reads CASSLDAGGPPNEQFF. The CDR3 bases are TGTGCCAGCAGCTTAGACGCGGGAGGGCCCCCCAATGAGCAGTTCTTC. Drawing the rest from reference TRBV11-2 and TRBJ2-1, the complete variable domain is EAGVAQSPRYKIIEKRQSVAFWCNPISGHATLYWYQQILGQGPKLLIQFQNNGVVDDSQLPKDRFSAERLKGVDSTLKIQPAKLEDSAVYLCASSLDAGGPPNEQFFGPGTRLTVL.

The gene calls are TRBV28 and TRBJ2-7; TRBD2 matches 11 bases. V dropped 3 bases and J dropped 4; count of bases not matched to a gene: 11. Germline assignment: CDR1 MDHEN and CDR2 SYDVKM. The CDR3 consists of 17 residues. As DNA, the CDR3 is TGTGCCAGCAGTTTTGGGATAGCGGGAGGGCCTGGATACGAGCAGTACTTC. It codes for CASSFGIAGGPGYEQYF.

The chain joins TRBV18 to TRBJ2-1; TRBD2 aligns across 14 bases. V dropped 5 bases and J dropped 9; count of bases not matched to a gene: 9. The CDR3 has 16 amino acids. Germline V gene data show CDR1 as KGHSH and CDR2 as LQKENI. The CDR3 DNA reads as TGTGCCAGCTCATCTCGGACTAGCGGGAGGTTAGGTGAGCAGTTCTTC. Translation gives CASSSRTSGRLGEQFF.

This chain joins TRBV28 and TRBJ2-1, with 9 nucleotides matching TRBD2. V trimming: 7 bases; J trimming: 2 bases; junction bases outside the gene matches: 27. The CDR3 is 22 amino acids. CDR1 MDHEN and CDR2 SYDVKM come from the germline V gene. The CDR3 spells CASTPQSWGGSGSVVPYNEQFF. The CDR3 nucleotides are TGTGCCAGCACCCCCCAAAGTTGGGGTGGTAGCGGGAGCGTTGTTCCCTACAATGAGCAGTTCTTC.

A remark on this clone: This may be a read error: a much more frequent sequence differs by one nucleotide. The V gene is TRBV27, the J gene TRBJ1-1, with D possibly TRBD1 on 6 matching bases. The CDR3 runs to 13 residues. In germline, CDR1 is MNHEY, CDR2 SMNVEV (reference sequence). The ends were cut back, 5 bases at V and 0 bases at J, with 7 bases in the middle. The CDR3 reads CASSDRLNTEAFF. CDR3 coding DNA: TGTGCCAGCAGTGACAGGTTGAACACTGAAGCTTTCTTT.

The chain employs TRBV5-6 and TRBJ2-7, with 8 bases fitting TRBD1. Germline CDR1 is SGHDT and CDR2 is YYEEEE. Trimming cost V 4 bases and J 3 bases; bases outside gene matches: 9. The CDR3 totals 15 residues. The CDR3 loop reads CASSSPGQAHYEQYF. The CDR3 region has the DNA TGTGCCAGCAGCAGTCCGGGACAGGCACACTACGAGCAGTACTTC.

This clone occurred once. The J gene is TRBJ1-5, the V gene TRBV30; 8 bases are a match to TRBD1. V lost 3 bases, J lost 7 bases, and 5 bases stayed unmatched. Germline assignment: CDR1 GTSNPN and CDR2 SVGIG (reference sequence). CDR3 length: 13 residues. In DNA, the CDR3 is TGTGCCTGGAGCCCGACAGGGGACCAGCCCCAGCATTTT. It codes for CAWSPTGDQPQHF.

V is TRBV6-5 and J is TRBJ2-5; 11 bases line up with TRBD2. The CDR3 is 14 residues long. Germline assignment: CDR1 MNHEY and CDR2 SVGAGI. Trimming cost V 7 bases and J 5 bases; bases outside gene matches: 6. CDR3 residues: CASNSGRAYETQYF. DNA of the CDR3: TGTGCCAGCAATAGCGGGAGGGCCTATGAGACCCAGTACTTC.

This chain joins TRBV11-2 and TRBJ2-3; no definite D call. Germline-derived CDR1 and CDR2 are SGHAT and FQNNGV. There are 15 residues in the CDR3. Trimming stripped 4 bases from V and 4 bases from J, with 15 bases between. For the CDR3, the DNA is TGTGCCAGCAGCTCCCTCCCTCCTACGTCAGATACGCAGTATTTT. Its protein is CASSSLPPTSDTQYF.